These 5 T cell receptor beta chains share one sample of origin, sequenced in a study of T cell repertoires in cytomegalovirus infection. From the reads, TCRdb called clonotypes with MiXCR, one entry per CDR3 protein. The data hold under 300,000 distinct CDR3 sequences, with about 12% observed a single time. The specimen sequenced was PBMCs. The receptors here all came from a human donor in good health (CMV status not recorded). Some clones in this sample may be carry-over from other donors' samples.

This clonotype was recorded many times. This sequence joins TRBV11-3 and TRBJ1-2, with a possible D match to TRBD1 (6 bases). V was clipped by 1 base and J by 1 base, with 13 bases between them. From germline, CDR1 is SGHNT and CDR2 YENEEA. The CDR3 is 16 amino acids. The CDR3 DNA reads TGTGCCAGCAGCTTAGTCCTGACAGGCCGTAACTATGGCTACACCTTC. It specifies CASSLVLTGRNYGYTF.

This chain connects TRBV5-1 to TRBJ1-1; tentative D call: TRBD1 (5 bases). Deletions cut 4 bases from V and 7 bases from J, with 14 bases between. CDR1 and CDR2 (germline): SGHRS, YFSETQ. This CDR3 region has 13 residues. The CDR3 loop is CASSVDGTYEAFF. The CDR3 nucleotides read TGCGCCAGCAGCGTGGACGGGACGTATGAAGCTTTCTTT.

The sample holds many counts of this clonotype. This chain joins TRBV7-2 and TRBJ2-5; 11 nucleotides agree with TRBD2. CDR1 is SGHTA and CDR2 is FQGNSA in the germline V gene. The CDR3 totals 15 residues. J gave up 3 bases and V 5 bases, and 5 bases lay outside the gene matches. CDR3 bases: TGTGCCAGCAGCCTATCGGGACTAGCGGAAGAGACCCAGTACTTC. Translation gives CASSLSGLAEETQYF.

The sample holds a few counts of this clonotype. The chain recombines TRBV14 with TRBJ2-5; no firm D call. V lost 1 base to trimming and J lost 1 base, with 4 bases between them. The CDR3 runs 13 residues. The V gene's germline CDR1 is SGHDN and CDR2 FVKESK. CDR3 DNA sequence: TGTGCCAGCAGCCAAGCCCTCCAAGAGACCCAGTACTTC. This sequence encodes CASSQALQETQYF.

The table lists this clonotype with a few counts. V usage is TRBV6-6 and J usage is TRBJ2-7, with 8 nucleotides matching TRBD1. Germline V gives CDR1 MNHNY, CDR2 SVGAGI (reference sequence). V lost 0 bases, J lost 2 bases, and 0 bases stayed unmatched. The CDR3 extends over 14 amino acids. The CDR3 sequence is CASSYSQGAYEQYF. CDR3 nucleotide sequence: TGTGCCAGCAGTTACTCACAGGGGGCCTACGAGCAGTACTTC.